This T cell receptor (beta chain) was identified during a study of T cell responses to AZD1222 COVID-19 vaccine. In regard to this clone: Its specificity is unknown.

Overall study results and limits: Only six people who got AZD1222 tested seropositive at baseline.

Germline values: CDR1 SGHTS, CDR2 YDEGEE. This CDR3 spans 16 amino acids. V gave up 3 bases and J gave up 0 bases, with 10 bases separating them. TCRdb's copy holds only in-frame clones and misses some; the assay was immunoSEQ multiplex PCR. Counted here are around 130,000 clones, around 94% occurring once; the ten biggest clones make up 1.5% to 2%. The TCR comes from an adult in good health. J is TRBJ1-6 and V is TRBV5-8; D gene ambiguous. Material: peripheral blood, obtained on day 0 of AZD1222 vaccination. In DNA, the CDR3 is TGTGCCAGCAGCTCGGGGTCGAGCTCCTATAATTCACCCCTCCACTTT. It specifies CASSSGSSSYNSPLHF. The variable domain in full, with the rest retrieved from reference TRBV5-8 and TRBJ1-6, is EAGVTQSPTHLIKTRGQQATLRCSPISGHTSVYWYQQALGLGLQFLLWYDEGEERNRGNFPPRFSGRQFPNYSSELNVNALELEDSALYLCASSSGSSSYNSPLHFGNGTRLTVT.